The 9 T cell receptor beta chains below all came from one sample that was sequenced in a study of blood T cell repertoires in COVID-19. Produced via immunoSEQ multiplex PCR; TCRdb's table is partial and in-frame only. The sample holds 250,000 to 350,000 clones, about 90% seen once. The sample consisted of peripheral blood. The origin of the receptors is a woman aged 50 to 60 with COVID-19, enrolled during active disease.

This chain connects TRBV7-6 to TRBJ2-1, with 10 bases that match TRBD2. The trim removed 1 base at V and 5 bases at J, leaving 11 bases unmatched. Germline values: CDR1 SGHVS, CDR2 FNYEAQ. The CDR3 is 18 residues long. This chain's CDR3 is CASSLEASGSGWDNEQFF. CDR3 DNA: TGTGCCAGCAGCTTAGAAGCTAGCGGGAGTGGTTGGGACAATGAGCAGTTCTTC.

This clone was counted ten times or more. V gene TRBV3-1 (or the pseudogene TRBV3-2) combines with J gene TRBJ1-5; the match to TRBD1 covers 9 bases. V lost 4 bases, J lost 4 bases, and 2 bases stayed unmatched. Germline V gene lookup returns CDR1 LGHDT and CDR2 YNNKEL (reference sequence). The CDR3 is made up of 14 amino acids. The CDR3 here is CASSRDRVNQPQHF. The CDR3 coding sequence is TGTGCCAGCAGCCGGGACAGGGTTAATCAGCCCCAGCATTTT.

Turning to this clone: Distinct nucleotide sequences in the sample also encode this CDR3. The genes are TRBV3-1 (or the pseudogene TRBV3-2) and TRBJ2-7, with 12 bases that match TRBD2. Germline V gene data show CDR1 as LGHDT and CDR2 as YNNKEL (reference sequence). The CDR3 is made up of 16 amino acids. V gave up 1 base and J gave up 5 bases; unmatched junction bases: 6. The CDR3 protein is CASSQGRLAGVNEQYF. CDR3 nucleotide sequence: TGTGCCAGCAGCCAAGGGCGACTAGCGGGAGTAAACGAGCAGTACTTC.

A single count supports this clone. The CDR3: CASSPRTGGSTDTQYF. The CDR3 nucleotides are TGTGCCAGCAGTCCCCGGACGGGGGGTAGCACAGATACGCAGTATTTT. The genes are TRBV27 and TRBJ2-3; 7 bases are shared with TRBD2. V was clipped by 5 bases and J by 0 bases; unmatched bases: 8. The germline V gene encodes CDR1 MNHEY and CDR2 SMNVEV (reference sequence). The CDR3 sequence is 16 residues long.

This chain connects TRBV15 to TRBJ2-7; TRBD1 matches at 12 bases. The CDR3 is made up of 16 amino acids. After removal of 5 bases from V and 4 bases from J, the junction contained 9 bases not matched to a gene. Germline CDR1 is LNHNV and CDR2 is YYDKDF (reference sequence). The DNA for the CDR3 is TGTGCCACCAGCGCTTTAAAGGGACAGGGGGCTTACGAGCAGTACTTC. This encodes CATSALKGQGAYEQYF. Complete variable domain (other parts from reference TRBV15 and TRBJ2-7): DAMVIQNPRYQVTQFGKPVTLSCSQTLNHNVMYWYQQKSSQAPKLLFHYYDKDFNNEADTPDNFQSRRPNTSFCFLDIRSPGLGDTAMYLCATSALKGQGAYEQYFGPGTRLTVT.

This rearrangement joins TRBV30 to TRBJ1-1; 7 bases map to TRBD1. J lost 5 bases, V lost 8 bases, and 11 bases had no gene match. Looked up from germline, CDR1 is GTSNPN and CDR2 is SVGIG (reference sequence). The CDR3 is 13 residues long. The CDR3 sequence is CAELTGSGTEAFF. In DNA form, the CDR3 reads TGTGCCGAACTGACAGGGAGCGGGACTGAAGCTTTCTTT.

The chain employs TRBV5-1 and TRBJ1-2; D is uncertain. The germline V and J ends were trimmed by 4 bases and 4 bases, with 14 bases remaining between them. The length of the CDR3 is 14 residues. Germline V gives CDR1 SGHRS, CDR2 YFSETQ. In DNA, the CDR3 is TGCGCCAGCAGCCTGGACCGCTACGTCTATGGCTACACCTTC. It encodes CASSLDRYVYGYTF.

The chain uses TRBV6-4 and TRBJ2-1; 11 nucleotides agree with TRBD2. This CDR3 region has 14 residues. Germline V CDR1 and CDR2: MRHNA, SNTAGT. V gave up 2 bases and J gave up 8 bases; unmatched junction bases: 2. CDR3 DNA: TGTGCCAGCAGTGACCTAGCGGGGGGATATGAGCAGTTCTTC. Translation gives CASSDLAGGYEQFF.

The chain combines TRBV5-1 with TRBJ2-5; no clear D gene. The CDR3 has 11 residues. CDR1 SGHRS and CDR2 YFSETQ come from the germline V gene. Trimming left V 3 bases short and J 5 bases short, with 5 bases between. The CDR3 nucleotides read TGCGCCAGCAGCTCCTCGGAGACCCAGTACTTC. Its protein is CASSSSETQYF.